Following are 2 T cell receptor beta chains from one sample sequenced in a study of blood T cell repertoires in COVID-19. Assay used: immunoSEQ multiplex PCR; TCRdb lists only in-frame clones, some missing. The data show under 250,000 clones, with approximately 82% seen just once and approximately 8.6% held by the top ten. Sequencing was carried out using peripheral blood. All receptors come from a man aged 40-55 years with active or convalescent COVID-19.

The chain uses TRBV7-2 and TRBJ1-6; no definite D call. There are 16 residues in the CDR3. Trimming left V 6 bases short and J 2 bases short, with 14 bases between. Germline CDR1 SGHTA, CDR2 FQGNSA. The chain's CDR3 is CASSRAGNTYNSPLHF. CDR3 DNA sequence: TGTGCCAGCAGTCGGGCGGGGAACACCTATAATTCACCCCTCCACTTT. The whole variable domain, remainder taken from reference TRBV7-2 and TRBJ1-6, is GAGVSQSPSNKVTEKGKDVELRCDPISGHTALYWYRQSLGQGLEFLIYFQGNSAPDKSGLPSDRFSAERTGGSVSTLTIQRTQQEDSAVYLCASSRAGNTYNSPLHFGNGTRLTVT.

This clone came up once. This chain connects TRBV7-3 to TRBJ1-1, with D hard to call. Germline CDR1 and CDR2: SGHTA and FQGTGA. Trimming left V 3 bases short and J 1 base short, with 9 bases between. This CDR3 comprises 14 residues. The DNA for the CDR3 is TGTGCCAGCAGCTTCAGCGCGACGAACACTGAAGCTTTCTTT. This codes for CASSFSATNTEAFF.